Following are 30 T cell receptor beta chains from one sample sequenced in a study of T cell responses to AZD1222 COVID-19 vaccine. Profiling relied on immunoSEQ multiplex PCR, and the TCRdb table lists in-frame clones only, not all of them. The data show about 96,000 clones, around 89% seen once. Sequenced here: peripheral blood, sampled on day 0 of AZD1222 vaccination. The origin of the receptors is an adult in good health.

The chain uses TRBV4-3 and TRBJ2-7; TRBD2 aligns across 10 bases. This CDR3 is built from 15 residues. V lost 2 bases to trimming and J lost 5 bases; unmatched junction nucleotides: 6. Germline assignment: CDR1 LGHNA and CDR2 YSLEER. CDR3 DNA: TGCGCCAGCAGCCAAACTAGCGGGATCTTCCACGAGCAGTACTTC. It specifies CASSQTSGIFHEQYF.

This chain joins TRBV30 and TRBJ2-5; TRBD2 agrees at 14 bases. Looked up from germline, CDR1 is GTSNPN and CDR2 is SVGIG (reference sequence). V dropped 2 bases and J dropped 3; count of bases not matched to a gene: 2. The CDR3 length is 15 residues. Written as DNA, the CDR3 is TGTGCCTGGAGTAAGGGACTAGCGGGAGAAGAGACCCAGTACTTC. Its protein product is CAWSKGLAGEETQYF.

The chain uses TRBV19 and TRBJ1-2; D gene uncertain. CDR3 length: 11 amino acids. V lost 4 bases and J 4 bases, leaving 4 bases between the germline ends. Per the germline V gene, CDR1 is LNHDA and CDR2 is SQIVND (reference sequence). This CDR3 is CASSKGYGYTF. CDR3 DNA: TGTGCCAGTAGTAAAGGCTATGGCTACACCTTC.

This clone showed up just once. This sequence joins TRBV3-1 (or the pseudogene TRBV3-2) and TRBJ1-6; D call uncertain. The CDR3 is 16 residues long. Germline V gives CDR1 LGHDT, CDR2 YNNKEL (reference sequence). The V end was cut by 4 bases, the J end by 4 bases, with 14 bases between. The DNA for the CDR3 is TGTGCCAGCAGCCTCGCAGGAACAGTTTATAATTCACCCCTCCACTTT. Protein product: CASSLAGTVYNSPLHF.

With regard to this clone: A junction boundary mismatches the germline segment, possibly from a read error. CDR3 nucleotide sequence: TGTGCCAGTAGCTTATCCAGGGGTACAGATACGCAGTATTTT. This translates into CASSLSRGTDTQYF. V is TRBV7-9 and J is TRBJ2-3, with D perhaps matching TRBD1 (6 bases). Per germline, CDR1 SEHNR and CDR2 FQNEAQ (reference sequence). The CDR3 is made up of 14 amino acids.

The CDR3 nucleotides read TGTGCCAGCAGCTCGTACCGGACAGGGGGCGCTTACGAAAAACTGTTTTTT. Translation gives CASSSYRTGGAYEKLFF. V is TRBV5-4 and J is TRBJ1-4; TRBD1 agrees at 11 bases. CDR1 is SGHNT and CDR2 is YYREEE in the germline V gene (reference sequence). V dropped 3 bases and J dropped 8; count of bases not matched to a gene: 12. The CDR3 has 17 residues.

The sample holds a few counts of this clone. The same CDR3 can be traced to other DNA sequences in this sample. This chain joins TRBV24-1 and TRBJ2-1; the D gene is possibly TRBD2 (6 bases). V lost 1 base and J lost 2, with 8 bases in between. CDR3 length equals 15 residues. The V gene's germline CDR1 is KGHDR and CDR2 SFDVKD. CDR3 in DNA: TGTGCCACCAGTGATTTATCGGGGGCCTACAATGAGCAGTTCTTC. This translates into CATSDLSGAYNEQFF.

The chain couples TRBV13 to TRBJ1-1; TRBD1 might be the D (6 bases). The CDR3 sequence is 12 residues long. Per germline, CDR1 PRHDT and CDR2 FYEKMQ (reference sequence). Trimming shortened V by 4 bases and J by 9 bases, and 12 bases separated the two germline ends. In nucleotides, the CDR3 is TGTGCCAGCAGCTCGGGGGCAGGGCAAGCTTTCTTT. Its protein is CASSSGAGQAFF.

The CDR3 DNA reads as TGTGCCAGCAGTGAAGCTAGCCCGCGAAACACTGAAGCTTTCTTT. Amino acids: CASSEASPRNTEAFF. This rearrangement joins TRBV2 to TRBJ1-1; D is unclear. V shed 0 bases and J shed 2 bases, with 10 bases lying between them. The CDR3 totals 15 residues. Per germline, CDR1 SNHLY and CDR2 FYNNEI.

This chain links TRBV30 with TRBJ2-2; D is perhaps TRBD2 (6 bases). This CDR3 spans 16 amino acids. Germline assignment: CDR1 GTSNPN and CDR2 SVGIG (reference sequence). V lost 2 bases, J lost 6 bases, and 19 bases lay in between. In DNA, the CDR3 is TGTGCCTGGAGTCGGTGGGGTGGAGGGGAAGCCGGGGAGCTGTTTTTT. Translating gives CAWSRWGGGEAGELFF.

This chain connects TRBV7-8 to TRBJ1-5; tentative D call: TRBD1 (5 bases). Trimming took off 3 bases at V and 6 bases at J, with 15 bases between the two ends. The CDR3 covers 15 residues. Germline V gene sequence: CDR1 SGHVS, CDR2 FQNEAQ. This chain's CDR3 is CASSFRVSPGQPQHF. Written as DNA, the CDR3 is TGTGCCAGCAGCTTCAGGGTGAGCCCCGGTCAGCCCCAGCATTTT.

V is TRBV28 and J is TRBJ1-4; 7 bases match TRBD1. V gave up 5 bases and J gave up 8 bases; unmatched junction bases: 8. This CDR3 is built from 14 residues. The V gene's germline CDR1 is MDHEN and CDR2 SYDVKM. The CDR3 DNA is TGTGCCAGCAGTCGTACAGGGGTACGCGAAAAACTGTTTTTT. Its protein is CASSRTGVREKLFF. The full variable domain, with the rest looked up from reference TRBV28 and TRBJ1-4, is DVKVTQSSRYLVKRTGEKVFLECVQDMDHENMFWYRQDPGLGLRLIYFSYDVKMKEKGDIPEGYSVSREKKERFSLILESASTNQTSMYLCASSRTGVREKLFFGSGTQLSVL.

V is TRBV6-6 and J is TRBJ2-7, with 10 bases fitting TRBD2. Looked up from germline, CDR1 is MNHNY and CDR2 is SVGAGI (reference sequence). The CDR3 runs 14 residues. The V gene end was trimmed by 7 bases and the J gene end by 5 bases; junction bases not matched to a gene: 8. CDR3 amino acids: CASKLTSGLHEQYF. The CDR3, as DNA: TGTGCCAGCAAATTGACTAGCGGGTTACACGAGCAGTACTTC.

The chain couples TRBV10-3 to TRBJ1-1, with 8 nucleotides matching TRBD1. The CDR3 contains 13 residues. V trimming: 7 bases; J trimming: 6 bases; junction bases outside the gene matches: 7. Germline loops: CDR1 ENHRY, CDR2 SYGVKD. Here the CDR3 reads CAITGQGGAEAFF. The CDR3 DNA reads TGTGCCATCACCGGACAGGGTGGCGCTGAAGCTTTCTTT.

The table lists this clone with a count of one. V is TRBV28 and J is TRBJ1-5; D is possibly TRBD1 (6 bases). V was trimmed by 1 base and J by 1 base, leaving 17 bases between them. This CDR3 contains 18 residues. Per germline, CDR1 MDHEN and CDR2 SYDVKM. The CDR3 protein is CASSLLEPTGGSNQPQHF. The CDR3 DNA is TGTGCCAGCAGTTTATTGGAGCCGACAGGTGGGAGCAATCAGCCCCAGCATTTT.

The chain is built from TRBV29-1 and TRBJ1-2; 7 bases align to TRBD1. Germline V gene sequence: CDR1 SQVTM, CDR2 ANQGSEA. This CDR3 contains 12 residues. The junction had 6 bases not matched to a gene; V was cut back by 7 bases and J by 4 bases. The CDR3: CSAGTDGYGYTF. The CDR3 nucleotides are TGCAGCGCCGGGACAGACGGCTATGGCTACACCTTC.

The rearrangement links TRBV14 to TRBJ1-2; the D gene is possibly TRBD1 (6 bases). Trimming took off 1 base at V and 6 bases at J, with 15 bases between the two ends. This CDR3 region has 15 residues. The germline CDR1 and CDR2 sequences are SGHDN and FVKESK. In DNA, the CDR3 is TGTGCCAGCAGCCAAGTACAGGGATTAAGGGATGGCTACACCTTC. Amino acids: CASSQVQGLRDGYTF.

J is TRBJ2-1 and V is TRBV7-2, with 9 bases aligning to TRBD1. This CDR3 is 16 amino acids long. J gave up 5 bases and V 1 base, and 6 bases lay outside the gene matches. Germline V gives CDR1 SGHTA, CDR2 FQGNSA. The chain's CDR3 is CASSLVTGTGNNEQFF. For the CDR3, the DNA is TGTGCCAGCAGCTTAGTAACCGGGACAGGGAACAATGAGCAGTTCTTC.

This rearrangement joins TRBV30 to TRBJ1-2, with D perhaps matching TRBD1 (5 bases). Germline V CDR1 and CDR2: GTSNPN, SVGIG (reference sequence). Trimming took off 6 bases at V and 0 bases at J, with 11 bases between the two ends. The CDR3 loop spans 13 amino acids. DNA for the CDR3: TGTGCCTGTTCCGGGACGGCTAACTATGGCTACACCTTC. Protein sequence: CACSGTANYGYTF.

The chain carries TRBV9 and TRBJ2-7, with D tentatively TRBD1 (6 bases). The ends were cut back, 1 base at V and 0 bases at J, with 26 bases in the middle. CDR3 length: 20 residues. From germline, CDR1 is SGDLS and CDR2 YYNGEE. CDR3 DNA sequence: TGTGCCAGCAGCGTACCTAACAGGCCACAGGGCGAGAGAGGCTCCTACGAGCAGTACTTC. It yields the protein CASSVPNRPQGERGSYEQYF.

This clone was found once. The chain has TRBV5-6 and TRBJ2-5; D might be TRBD1 (5 bases). Germline CDR1 reads SGHDT; CDR2 reads YYEEEE. Trimming took off 0 bases at V and 4 bases at J, with 10 bases between the two ends. CDR3 size: 14 residues. CDR3 DNA sequence: TGTGCCAGCAGCTTGGCCTCAGGGTTAGAGACCCAGTACTTC. This encodes CASSLASGLETQYF.

The rearrangement links TRBV9 to TRBJ1-2; no definite D call. With 0 bases removed from V and 2 bases from J, the gap between germline ends came to 5 bases. This CDR3 is 13 amino acids long. Germline V gene lookup returns CDR1 SGDLS and CDR2 YYNGEE. In DNA form, the CDR3 reads TGTGCCAGCAGCGTAGACACGAACTATGGCTACACCTTC. Its protein product is CASSVDTNYGYTF.

For this clone: Other DNA sequences in this specimen translate into the identical CDR3. The genes are TRBV5-6 and TRBJ2-1, with D unresolved. This CDR3 is 14 amino acids long. The V gene's germline CDR1 is SGHDT and CDR2 YYEEEE. V was shortened by 4 bases and J by 3 bases, with 11 bases between the two germline ends. The CDR3 DNA reads as TGTGCCAGCAGCCCGCCAAGGGTCTACAATGAGCAGTTCTTC. It codes for CASSPPRVYNEQFF.

The V call is TRBV28, the J call TRBJ1-2; 7 nucleotides align to TRBD1. This CDR3 spans 13 amino acids. CDR1 MDHEN and CDR2 SYDVKM come from the germline V gene. V lost 5 bases and J lost 7; bases outside the gene matches: 7. CDR3 in DNA: TGTGCCAGCAGTCTAGGGGACAGCTCTGGCTACACCTTC. Its translation is CASSLGDSSGYTF.

This rearrangement joins TRBV27 to TRBJ1-4; a weak D match, TRBD1 (6 bases). V lost 4 bases and J 4 bases, leaving 13 bases between the germline ends. Per the germline V gene, CDR1 is MNHEY and CDR2 is SMNVEV (reference sequence). CDR3 size: 15 residues. CDR3 sequence (DNA): TGTGCCAGCAGTTCCGACTTCAGGGGTAATGAAAAACTGTTTTTT. Translating it yields CASSSDFRGNEKLFF. The full variable domain, completed using reference TRBV27 and TRBJ1-4, is EAQVTQNPRYLITVTGKKLTVTCSQNMNHEYMSWYRQDPGLGLRQIYYSMNVEVTDKGDVPEGYKVSRKEKRNFPLILESPSPNQTSLYFCASSSDFRGNEKLFFGSGTQLSVL.

The chain links TRBV7-2 to TRBJ2-2; 8 positions agree with TRBD1. The V segment lost 1 base and the J segment 7 bases; nucleotides outside the gene matches: 5. The CDR3 extends over 15 amino acids. From germline, CDR1 is SGHTA and CDR2 FQGNSA. The CDR3 bases are TGTGCCAGCAGCTTAGGGACAGGGTACGGCGGGGAGCTGTTTTTT. Translating it yields CASSLGTGYGGELFF.

This clone was counted between two and nine times. V gene TRBV12-5 combines with J gene TRBJ2-1; 13 bases map to TRBD2. This CDR3 has 14 amino acids. Per germline, CDR1 LGHNT and CDR2 FRNRAP. J gave up 4 bases and V 9 bases, and 3 bases lay outside the gene matches. CDR3 residues: CASKLAGGYNEQFF. The CDR3, as DNA: TGTGCTAGCAAACTAGCGGGAGGGTACAATGAGCAGTTCTTC.

This chain joins TRBV7-2 and TRBJ2-1, with D maybe TRBD1 (6 bases). V lost 1 base, J lost 7 bases, and 14 bases lay in between. The CDR3 is 15 amino acids. Germline values: CDR1 SGHTA, CDR2 FQGNSA. CDR3: CASSLGSGVLNEQFF. CDR3 nucleotides: TGTGCCAGCAGCTTAGGGTCAGGGGTGCTTAATGAGCAGTTCTTC.

J is TRBJ2-7 and V is TRBV21-1; the listed D gene, TRBD1, was not tested against the DNA. TRBV21-1 is given as a pseudogene. The CDR3 is 15 amino acids. The CDR3, as DNA: TGTGCCAGCAGCAAATCCCAGGGTTCGGACTACGAGCAGTACTTC. This sequence encodes CASSKSQGSDYEQYF.

The V and J genes are TRBV4-1 and TRBJ1-2; D ambiguous. Trimming took 3 bases from V and 8 from J, leaving 13 bases between them. The CDR3 sequence is 13 residues long. Per germline, CDR1 MGHRA and CDR2 YSYEKL. In nucleotides, the CDR3 is TGCGCCAGCAGCCAGGTTGACATGGGCGGCTACACCTTC. Protein: CASSQVDMGGYTF.